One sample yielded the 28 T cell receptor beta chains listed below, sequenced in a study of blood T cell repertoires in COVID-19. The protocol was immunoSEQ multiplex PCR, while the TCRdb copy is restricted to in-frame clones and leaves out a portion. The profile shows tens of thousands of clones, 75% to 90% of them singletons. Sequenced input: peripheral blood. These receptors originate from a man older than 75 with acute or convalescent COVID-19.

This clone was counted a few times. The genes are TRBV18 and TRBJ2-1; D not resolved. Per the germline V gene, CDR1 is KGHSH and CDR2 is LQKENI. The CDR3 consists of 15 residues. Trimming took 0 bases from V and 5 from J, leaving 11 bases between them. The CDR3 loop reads CASSPPTQPDNEQFF. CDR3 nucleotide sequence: TGTGCCAGCTCACCACCCACACAACCCGACAATGAGCAGTTCTTC. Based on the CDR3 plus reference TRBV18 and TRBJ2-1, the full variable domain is NAGVMQNPRHLVRRRGQEARLRCSPMKGHSHVYWYRQLPEEGLKFMVYLQKENIIDESGMPKERFSAEFPKEGPSILRIQQVVRGDSAAYFCASSPPTQPDNEQFFGPGTRLTVL.

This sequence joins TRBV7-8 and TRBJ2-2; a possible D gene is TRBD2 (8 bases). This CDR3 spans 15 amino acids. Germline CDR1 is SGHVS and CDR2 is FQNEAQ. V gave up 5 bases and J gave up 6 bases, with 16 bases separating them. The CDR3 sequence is CASSRDRLASGELFF. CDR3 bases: TGTGCCAGCAGCCGGGACAGACTAGCGTCCGGGGAGCTGTTTTTT.

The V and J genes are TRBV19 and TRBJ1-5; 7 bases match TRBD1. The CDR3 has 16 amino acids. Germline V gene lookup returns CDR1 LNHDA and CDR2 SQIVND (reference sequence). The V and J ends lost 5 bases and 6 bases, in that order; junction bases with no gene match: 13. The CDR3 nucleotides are TGTGCCAGTAGTTCCGACAGGGTTGGAGGTGGTCAGCCCCAGCATTTT. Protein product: CASSSDRVGGGQPQHF.

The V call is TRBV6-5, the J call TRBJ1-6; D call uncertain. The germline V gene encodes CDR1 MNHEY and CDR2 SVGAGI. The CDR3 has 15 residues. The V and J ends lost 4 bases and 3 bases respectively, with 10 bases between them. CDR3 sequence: CASSSDGNYNSPLHF. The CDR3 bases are TGTGCCAGCAGTTCGGACGGGAACTATAATTCACCCCTCCACTTT.

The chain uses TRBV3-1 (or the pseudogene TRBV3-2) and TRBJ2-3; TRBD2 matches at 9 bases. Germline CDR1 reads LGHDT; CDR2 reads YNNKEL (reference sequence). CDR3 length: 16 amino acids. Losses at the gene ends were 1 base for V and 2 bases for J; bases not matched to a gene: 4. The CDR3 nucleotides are TGTGCCAGCAGCCAAGGTGGCGGGGGGGACACAGATACGCAGTATTTT. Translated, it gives CASSQGGGGDTDTQYF.

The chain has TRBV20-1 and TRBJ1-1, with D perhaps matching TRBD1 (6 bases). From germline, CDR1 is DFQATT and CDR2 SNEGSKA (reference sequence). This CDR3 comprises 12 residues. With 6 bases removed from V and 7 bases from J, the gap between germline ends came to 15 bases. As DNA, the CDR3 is TGCAGTGCGAGTACAGGGCCGGGTGAAGCTTTCTTT. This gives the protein CSASTGPGEAFF.

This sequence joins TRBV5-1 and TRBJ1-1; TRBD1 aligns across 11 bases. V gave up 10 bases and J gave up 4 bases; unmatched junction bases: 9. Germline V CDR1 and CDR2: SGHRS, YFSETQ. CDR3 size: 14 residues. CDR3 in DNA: TGCGCCCGCGGGCCGGGACAGGGGGGCACTGAAGCTTTCTTT. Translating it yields CARGPGQGGTEAFF.

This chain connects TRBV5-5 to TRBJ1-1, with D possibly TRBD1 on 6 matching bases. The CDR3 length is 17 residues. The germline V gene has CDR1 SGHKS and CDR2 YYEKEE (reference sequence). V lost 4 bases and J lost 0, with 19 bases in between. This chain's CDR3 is CASSRVISTGMNTEAFF. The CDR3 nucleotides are TGTGCCAGCAGCCGCGTTATCTCGACAGGCATGAACACTGAAGCTTTCTTT.

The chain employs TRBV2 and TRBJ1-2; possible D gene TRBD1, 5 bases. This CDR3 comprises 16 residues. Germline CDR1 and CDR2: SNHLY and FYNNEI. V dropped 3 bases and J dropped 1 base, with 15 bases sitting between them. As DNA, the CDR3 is TGTGCCAGCAGTGACGTGGGCACGACAGTTAACTATGGCTACACCTTC. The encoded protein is CASSDVGTTVNYGYTF.

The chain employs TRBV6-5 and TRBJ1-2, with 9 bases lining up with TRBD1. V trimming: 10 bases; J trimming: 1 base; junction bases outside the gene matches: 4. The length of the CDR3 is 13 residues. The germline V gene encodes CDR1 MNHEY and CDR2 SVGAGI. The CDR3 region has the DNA TGTGCCACCGGGACAGGGCTTAACTATGGCTACACCTTC. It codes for CATGTGLNYGYTF.

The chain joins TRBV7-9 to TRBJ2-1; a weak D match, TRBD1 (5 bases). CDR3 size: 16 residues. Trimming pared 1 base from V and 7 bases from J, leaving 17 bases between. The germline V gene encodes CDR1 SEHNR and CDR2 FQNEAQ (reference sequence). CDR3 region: CASSLGPDLKGNEQFF. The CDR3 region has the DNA TGTGCCAGCAGCTTAGGACCCGACTTGAAGGGGAATGAGCAGTTCTTC.

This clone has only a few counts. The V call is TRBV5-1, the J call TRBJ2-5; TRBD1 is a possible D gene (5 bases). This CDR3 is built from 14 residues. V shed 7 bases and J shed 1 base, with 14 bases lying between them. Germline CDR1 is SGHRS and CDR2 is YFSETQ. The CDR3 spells CASFRGHTQETQYF. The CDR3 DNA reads TGCGCCAGCTTTCGAGGACATACCCAAGAGACCCAGTACTTC. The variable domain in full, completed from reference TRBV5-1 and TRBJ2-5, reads KAGVTQTPRYLIKTRGQQVTLSCSPISGHRSVSWYQQTPGQGLQFLFEYFSETQRNKGNFPGRFSGRQFSNSRSEMNVSTLELGDSALYLCASFRGHTQETQYFGPGTRLLVL.

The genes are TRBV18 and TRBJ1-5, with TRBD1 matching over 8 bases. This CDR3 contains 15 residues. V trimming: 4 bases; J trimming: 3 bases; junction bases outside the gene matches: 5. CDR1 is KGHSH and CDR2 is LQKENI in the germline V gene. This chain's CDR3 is CASSQGQANNQPQHF. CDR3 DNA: TGTGCCAGCTCACAGGGACAGGCGAACAATCAGCCCCAGCATTTT.

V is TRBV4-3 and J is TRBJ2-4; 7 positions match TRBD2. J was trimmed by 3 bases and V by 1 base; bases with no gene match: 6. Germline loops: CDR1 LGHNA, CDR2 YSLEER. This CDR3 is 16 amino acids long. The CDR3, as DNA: TGCGCCAGCAGCCAAGGGGGAGGGCGAGTCAAAAACATTCAGTACTTC. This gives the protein CASSQGGGRVKNIQYF.

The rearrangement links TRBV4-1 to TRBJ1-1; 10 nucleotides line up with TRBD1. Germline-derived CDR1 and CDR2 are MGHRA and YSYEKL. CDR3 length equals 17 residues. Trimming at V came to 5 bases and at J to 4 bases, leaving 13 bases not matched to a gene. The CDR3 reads CASSDRDRGVAGTEAFF. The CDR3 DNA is TGCGCCAGCAGCGACCGGGACAGGGGTGTTGCTGGCACTGAAGCTTTCTTT.

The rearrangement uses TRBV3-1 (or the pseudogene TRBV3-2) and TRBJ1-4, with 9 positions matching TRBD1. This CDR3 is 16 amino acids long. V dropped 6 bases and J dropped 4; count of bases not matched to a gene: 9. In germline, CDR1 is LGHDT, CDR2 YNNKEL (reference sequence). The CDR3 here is CASSDRGSGDNEKLFF. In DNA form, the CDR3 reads TGTGCCAGCAGTGACAGGGGGTCGGGCGATAATGAAAAACTGTTTTTT.

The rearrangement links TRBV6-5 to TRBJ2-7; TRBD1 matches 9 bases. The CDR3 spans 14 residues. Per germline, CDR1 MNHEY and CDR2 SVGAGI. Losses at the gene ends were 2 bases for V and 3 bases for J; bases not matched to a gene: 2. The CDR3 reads CASSYGTGIYEQYF. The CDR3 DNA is TGTGCCAGCAGTTACGGGACAGGGATCTACGAGCAGTACTTC.

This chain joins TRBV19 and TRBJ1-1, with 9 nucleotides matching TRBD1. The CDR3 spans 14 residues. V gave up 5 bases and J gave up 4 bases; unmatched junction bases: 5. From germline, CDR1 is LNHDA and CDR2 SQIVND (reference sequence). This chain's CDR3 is CASSGTGWSTEAFF. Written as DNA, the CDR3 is TGTGCCAGTAGTGGGACAGGGTGGTCCACTGAAGCTTTCTTT. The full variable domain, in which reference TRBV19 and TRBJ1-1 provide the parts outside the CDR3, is DGGITQSPKYLFRKEGQNVTLSCEQNLNHDAMYWYRQDPGQGLRLIYYSQIVNDFQKGDIAEGYSVSREKKESFPLTVTSAQKNPTAFYLCASSGTGWSTEAFFGQGTRLTVV.

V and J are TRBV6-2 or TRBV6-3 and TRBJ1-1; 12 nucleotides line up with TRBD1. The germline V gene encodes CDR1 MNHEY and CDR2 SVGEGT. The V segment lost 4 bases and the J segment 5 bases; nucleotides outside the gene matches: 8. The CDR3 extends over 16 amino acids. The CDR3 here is CASSWDRGRQETEAFF. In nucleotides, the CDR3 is TGTGCCAGCAGTTGGGACAGGGGGCGACAGGAGACTGAAGCTTTCTTT.

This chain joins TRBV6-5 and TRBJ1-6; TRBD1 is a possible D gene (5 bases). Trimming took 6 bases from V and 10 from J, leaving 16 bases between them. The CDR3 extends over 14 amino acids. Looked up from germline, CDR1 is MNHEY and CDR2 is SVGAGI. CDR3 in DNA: TGTGCCAGCAGCCTATTCAGGGTAGGATCACCCCTCCACTTT. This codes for CASSLFRVGSPLHF.

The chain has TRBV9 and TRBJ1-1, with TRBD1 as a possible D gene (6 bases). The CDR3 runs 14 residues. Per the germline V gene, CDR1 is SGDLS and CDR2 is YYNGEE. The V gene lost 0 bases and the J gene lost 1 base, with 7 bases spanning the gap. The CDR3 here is CASSVGGPNTEAFF. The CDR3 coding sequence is TGTGCCAGCAGCGTAGGGGGGCCGAACACTGAAGCTTTCTTT.

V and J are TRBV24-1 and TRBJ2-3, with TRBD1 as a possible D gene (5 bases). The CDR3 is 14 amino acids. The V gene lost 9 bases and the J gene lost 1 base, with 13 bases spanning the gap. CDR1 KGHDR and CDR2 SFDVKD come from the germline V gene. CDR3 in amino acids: CATGQGGRTDTQYF. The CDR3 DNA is TGTGCCACCGGTCAGGGTGGCCGCACAGATACGCAGTATTTT.

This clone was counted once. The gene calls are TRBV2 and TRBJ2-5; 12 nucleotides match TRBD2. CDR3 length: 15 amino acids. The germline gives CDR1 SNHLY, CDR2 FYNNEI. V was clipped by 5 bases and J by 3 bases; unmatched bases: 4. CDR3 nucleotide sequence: TGTGCCAGCAGTCCCGGACTAGCGGGAAAAGAGACCCAGTACTTC. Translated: CASSPGLAGKETQYF.

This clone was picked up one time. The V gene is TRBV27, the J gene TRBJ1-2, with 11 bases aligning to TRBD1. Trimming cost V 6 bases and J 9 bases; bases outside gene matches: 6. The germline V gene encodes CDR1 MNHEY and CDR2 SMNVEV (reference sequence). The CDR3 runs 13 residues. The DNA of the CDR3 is TGTGCCAGCAGACCCGGACAGGGGGCCAGCTACACCTTC. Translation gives CASRPGQGASYTF.

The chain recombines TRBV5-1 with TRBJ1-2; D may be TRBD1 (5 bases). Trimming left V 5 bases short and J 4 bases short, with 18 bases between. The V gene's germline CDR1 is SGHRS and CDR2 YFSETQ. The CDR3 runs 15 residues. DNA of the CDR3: TGCGCCAGCAGGTCCGGGAGGGGACGGAGCTATGGCTACACCTTC. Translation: CASRSGRGRSYGYTF.

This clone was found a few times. CDR3: CASSSDRGMNIAQHF. The CDR3 DNA is TGTGCCAGCAGCTCGGACAGGGGGATGAACATAGCCCAGCATTTT. The V and J genes are TRBV7-8 and TRBJ1-5; TRBD1 matches at 10 bases. V shed 4 bases, J shed 11 bases, and the junction held 11 bases outside the gene matches. This CDR3 spans 15 amino acids. Germline V gene data show CDR1 as SGHVS and CDR2 as FQNEAQ.

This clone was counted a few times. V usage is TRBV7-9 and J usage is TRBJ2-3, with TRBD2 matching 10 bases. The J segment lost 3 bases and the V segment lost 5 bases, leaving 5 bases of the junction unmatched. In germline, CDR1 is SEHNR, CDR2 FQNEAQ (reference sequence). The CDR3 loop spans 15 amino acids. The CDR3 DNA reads TGTGCCAGCAGCCCAGCGGGGGGGCCAACAGATACGCAGTATTTT. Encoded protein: CASSPAGGPTDTQYF.

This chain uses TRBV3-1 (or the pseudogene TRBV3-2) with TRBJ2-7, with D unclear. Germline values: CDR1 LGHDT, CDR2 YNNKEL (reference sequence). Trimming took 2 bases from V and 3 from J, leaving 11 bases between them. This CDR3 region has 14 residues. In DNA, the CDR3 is TGTGCCAGCAGCCAATCCAGGCACAGCTACGAGCAGTACTTC. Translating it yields CASSQSRHSYEQYF.